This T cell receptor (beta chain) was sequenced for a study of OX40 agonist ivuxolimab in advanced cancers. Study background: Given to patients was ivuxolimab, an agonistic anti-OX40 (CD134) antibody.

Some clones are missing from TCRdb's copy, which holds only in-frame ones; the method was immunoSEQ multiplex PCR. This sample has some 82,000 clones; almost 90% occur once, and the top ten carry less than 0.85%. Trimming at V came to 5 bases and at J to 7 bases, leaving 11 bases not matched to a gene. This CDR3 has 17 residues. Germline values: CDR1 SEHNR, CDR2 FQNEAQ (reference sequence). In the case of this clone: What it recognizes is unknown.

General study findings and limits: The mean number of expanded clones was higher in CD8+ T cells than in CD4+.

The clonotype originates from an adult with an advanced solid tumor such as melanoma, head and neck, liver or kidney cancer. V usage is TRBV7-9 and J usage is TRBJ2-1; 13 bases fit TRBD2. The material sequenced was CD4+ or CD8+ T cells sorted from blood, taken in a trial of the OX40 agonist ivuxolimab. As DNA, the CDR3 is TGTGCCAGCAGCGTACCGACTAGCGGGAGGTCGGAGAATGAGCAGTTCTTC. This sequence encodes CASSVPTSGRSENEQFF.